Below, 27 T cell receptor beta chains from the same sample are listed, as sequenced in a study of cytomegalovirus exposure and HLA in healthy donors. The PCR employed 60 Vbeta primers together with 13 Jbeta primers. Repertoires were generated with immunoSEQ multiplex PCR, while TCRdb's copy carries only in-frame clones and drops some. The table includes 170,000 or so clones, under 90% detected once. Sequencing used PBMCs. Source of these receptors: a man younger than 45 in good health and CMV-seropositive.

This clone came up a few times. A read error may account for a junction end that differs from germline. The genes are TRBV10-3 and TRBJ2-3; 12 bases map to TRBD2. Looked up from germline, CDR1 is ENHRY and CDR2 is SYGVKD. The CDR3 has 15 amino acids. The CDR3 sequence is CASSEASGGADTQYF. The CDR3 DNA follows: TGTGCCAGCAGTGAAGCTAGCGGGGGGGCAGATACGCAGTATTTT.

This clone has just one count. The CDR3 protein is CASSLTREARDTQYF. CDR3 in DNA: TGTGCCAGCAGCTTGACTAGAGAGGCCCGCGATACGCAGTATTTT. The chain employs TRBV5-4 and TRBJ2-3; tentatively, D is TRBD2 (5 bases). The V end was cut by 1 base, the J end by 6 bases, with 15 bases between. The CDR3 is 15 residues long. Germline values: CDR1 SGHNT, CDR2 YYREEE (reference sequence).

This clone has a single count. The chain links TRBV5-1 to TRBJ2-2, with D perhaps TRBD1 (6 bases). Germline V gene sequence: CDR1 SGHRS, CDR2 YFSETQ. Between the trimmed V and J ends, which lost 4 bases and 6 bases, there was a span of 13 bases. The CDR3 has 14 amino acids. As DNA, the CDR3 is TGCGCCAGCAGCGTAGAGGGGGTCGCCGGGGAGCTGTTTTTT. Translated, it gives CASSVEGVAGELFF.

The rearrangement joins TRBV7-6 to TRBJ1-1, with D possibly being TRBD1 (5 bases). Trimming cost V 1 base and J 3 bases, with 18 bases left between them. Germline CDR1 is SGHVS and CDR2 is FNYEAQ. This CDR3 contains 17 residues. CDR3 region: CASSLVAGRGRDTEAFF. The CDR3 DNA reads TGTGCCAGCAGCTTAGTTGCCGGGAGGGGCAGGGACACTGAAGCTTTCTTT.

The chain has TRBV29-1 and TRBJ2-7; a weak D match, TRBD2 (6 bases). Per the germline V gene, CDR1 is SQVTM and CDR2 is ANQGSEA. V was clipped by 4 bases and J by 0 bases, with 13 bases between them. The CDR3 runs 14 residues. The DNA of the CDR3 is TGCAGCGTTGCCGGAGGGGCTACCTCCTACGAGCAGTACTTC. Translation gives CSVAGGATSYEQYF.

This chain uses TRBV7-9 with TRBJ2-2; 10 bases are shared with TRBD1. The CDR3 is 15 amino acids. V was pared by 4 bases and J by 3 bases, with 2 bases of the junction left unmatched. The V gene's germline CDR1 is SEHNR and CDR2 FQNEAQ (reference sequence). This CDR3 reads CASSSGTGDTGELFF. DNA for the CDR3: TGTGCCAGCAGCTCCGGGACAGGGGACACCGGGGAGCTGTTTTTT.

V is TRBV6-5 and J is TRBJ2-1; 9 positions agree with TRBD1. This CDR3 has 15 amino acids. Germline loops: CDR1 MNHEY, CDR2 SVGAGI. V was pared by 0 bases and J by 6 bases, with 3 bases of the junction left unmatched. The CDR3: CASSYSRTGVNEQFF. The CDR3 DNA reads as TGTGCCAGCAGTTACTCGAGGACAGGGGTCAATGAGCAGTTCTTC.

For this clone: Other DNA sequences in the same sample also yield this CDR3. Here the CDR3 DNA reads TGTGCCAGCAGTTCACCGGGACAGGGGGTTTCACCCCTCCACTTT. Translation gives CASSSPGQGVSPLHF. This sequence joins TRBV6-6 and TRBJ1-6; 11 positions agree with TRBD1. Germline assignment: CDR1 MNHNY and CDR2 SVGAGI (reference sequence). With V trimmed by 4 bases and J by 9 bases, 5 bases remained unmatched. The CDR3 length is 15 residues.

The V gene is TRBV2, the J gene TRBJ2-7; TRBD1 might be the D (6 bases). V shed 4 bases and J shed 0 bases, with 10 bases lying between them. Germline-derived CDR1 and CDR2 are SNHLY and FYNNEI. This CDR3 contains 14 residues. CDR3 DNA: TGTGCCAGCAGTGTCAACAGGGACTCCTACGAGCAGTACTTC. The encoded protein is CASSVNRDSYEQYF.

The chain joins TRBV6-5 to TRBJ2-7; D unclear. Germline values: CDR1 MNHEY, CDR2 SVGAGI. Trimming stripped 0 bases from V and 2 bases from J, with 11 bases between. The CDR3 is 15 residues long. The CDR3 DNA is TGTGCCAGCAGTTACTCCGGTATCATCACCTACGAGCAGTACTTC. It codes for CASSYSGIITYEQYF.

V is TRBV2 and J is TRBJ1-5, with TRBD1 identical over 7 bases. This CDR3 has 15 amino acids. The V and J ends lost 5 bases and 0 bases, in that order; junction bases with no gene match: 4. CDR1 and CDR2 from the germline V gene are SNHLY and FYNNEI. The DNA for the CDR3 is TGTGCCAGCAGTCGGGACAGTAATAGCAATCAGCCCCAGCATTTT. Translation gives CASSRDSNSNQPQHF.

The rearrangement uses TRBV6-1 and TRBJ2-3; no reliable D call. Deletions cut 2 bases from V and 4 bases from J, with 10 bases between. This CDR3 has 14 residues. The germline V gene has CDR1 MNHNS and CDR2 SASEGT. CDR3 bases: TGTGCCAGCAGTGAAATCCAGATCCCAGATACGCAGTATTTT. Translated, it gives CASSEIQIPDTQYF.

The V and J genes are TRBV12-5 and TRBJ2-1; 11 bases align to TRBD2. V shed 4 bases, J shed 7 bases, and the junction held 3 bases outside the gene matches. The CDR3 totals 14 residues. The germline V gene has CDR1 LGHNT and CDR2 FRNRAP. The CDR3 sequence is CASGSGLAVNEQFF. CDR3 nucleotides: TGTGCTAGTGGTTCGGGACTAGCGGTGAATGAGCAGTTCTTC.

Written as DNA, the CDR3 is TGTGCCAGCAGGGGAGCGGGAGGACGGCATGAGACCCAGTACTTC. Translated, it gives CASRGAGGRHETQYF. The chain is built from TRBV27 and TRBJ2-5; 9 bases align to TRBD2. V trimming: 6 bases; J trimming: 5 bases; junction bases outside the gene matches: 10. Germline V gene sequence: CDR1 MNHEY, CDR2 SMNVEV (reference sequence). CDR3 length: 15 residues.

V is TRBV6-5 and J is TRBJ2-7; TRBD1 matches at 7 bases. Germline CDR1 reads MNHEY; CDR2 reads SVGAGI. CDR3 length: 15 amino acids. After removal of 3 bases from V and 5 bases from J, the junction contained 10 bases not matched to a gene. The CDR3 here is CASSYSTDRANEQYF. The CDR3 coding sequence is TGTGCCAGCAGTTATTCCACCGACAGGGCCAACGAGCAGTACTTC.

The rearrangement uses TRBV4-3 and TRBJ1-2, with TRBD1 as a possible D gene (5 bases). This CDR3 spans 13 amino acids. Germline CDR1 LGHNA, CDR2 YSLEER. V lost 4 bases and J 4 bases, leaving 10 bases between the germline ends. The CDR3 protein is CASSPERGYGYTF. The CDR3 DNA reads as TGCGCCAGCAGCCCCGAAAGGGGCTATGGCTACACCTTC.

The genes are TRBV6-6 and TRBJ2-5, with TRBD2 matching over 7 bases. Germline-derived CDR1 and CDR2 are MNHNY and SVGAGI (reference sequence). The CDR3 is 13 amino acids. V was clipped by 5 bases and J by 2 bases; unmatched bases: 2. The CDR3 nucleotides read TGTGCCAGCAGTGTACTAGCGCAAGAGACCCAGTACTTC. Amino acids: CASSVLAQETQYF.

The chain links TRBV5-5 to TRBJ2-3, with a possible D match to TRBD2 (6 bases). This CDR3 is 16 amino acids long. From germline, CDR1 is SGHKS and CDR2 YYEKEE (reference sequence). The ends were cut back, 0 bases at V and 3 bases at J, with 14 bases in the middle. The CDR3 region has the DNA TGTGCCAGCAGCTTGGGGGGCCGGGAGACGACAGATACGCAGTATTTT. Translating it yields CASSLGGRETTDTQYF.

The V and J genes are TRBV30 and TRBJ2-1; D is undetermined. Germline-derived CDR1 and CDR2 are GTSNPN and SVGIG (reference sequence). The CDR3 sequence is 12 residues long. V lost 4 bases and J 4 bases, leaving 8 bases between the germline ends. In DNA form, the CDR3 reads TGTGCCTGGAAGAGCCTTTACAATGAGCAGTTCTTC. Translating gives CAWKSLYNEQFF.

The table lists this clone with a few counts. The chain joins TRBV10-1 to TRBJ1-1; 10 nucleotides agree with TRBD1. The CDR3 totals 12 residues. With 3 bases clipped from V and 10 bases from J, the junction kept 2 bases outside the gene matches. Germline CDR1 WNHNN, CDR2 SYGVQD (reference sequence). In DNA form, the CDR3 reads TGCGCCAGCAGTGAAGGGGACAGGGGAGCTTTCTTT. It encodes CASSEGDRGAFF.

The chain combines TRBV7-2 with TRBJ2-3; 11 bases fit TRBD2. Germline assignment: CDR1 SGHTA and CDR2 FQGNSA. V lost 1 base, J lost 2 bases, and 8 bases stayed unmatched. This CDR3 contains 18 residues. CDR3 protein: CASSLEEGLAGITDTQYF. The CDR3, as DNA: TGTGCCAGCAGCTTAGAAGAAGGACTAGCGGGCATCACAGATACGCAGTATTTT.

The chain recombines TRBV5-1 with TRBJ2-1, with 8 nucleotides matching TRBD1. Per germline, CDR1 SGHRS and CDR2 YFSETQ. There are 17 residues in the CDR3. V gave up 4 bases and J gave up 3 bases; unmatched junction bases: 12. DNA for the CDR3: TGCGCCAGCAGCGTCTCCCGTGGACAGGGAAGCTACAATGAGCAGTTCTTC. It specifies CASSVSRGQGSYNEQFF. The variable domain in full, completed from reference TRBV5-1 and TRBJ2-1, reads KAGVTQTPRYLIKTRGQQVTLSCSPISGHRSVSWYQQTPGQGLQFLFEYFSETQRNKGNFPGRFSGRQFSNSRSEMNVSTLELGDSALYLCASSVSRGQGSYNEQFFGPGTRLTVL.

The DNA for the CDR3 is TGTGCCAGCAGAACCGATGGGGGCCTTGAAGCTTTCTTT. It codes for CASRTDGGLEAFF. The V call is TRBV6-5, the J call TRBJ1-1, with D maybe TRBD1 (6 bases). Germline values: CDR1 MNHEY, CDR2 SVGAGI. The CDR3 loop spans 13 amino acids. The V end lost 6 bases, the J end lost 7 bases, and 15 bases lay between the germline ends.

The V gene is TRBV9, the J gene TRBJ1-6, with 7 bases that match TRBD1. The CDR3 is made up of 15 amino acids. The trim removed 4 bases at V and 5 bases at J, leaving 6 bases unmatched. Germline V CDR1 and CDR2: SGDLS, YYNGEE. CDR3 residues: CASSSEGANNSPLHF. The CDR3, as DNA: TGTGCCAGCAGCTCTGAGGGGGCGAATAATTCACCCCTCCACTTT.

The rearrangement links TRBV7-9 to TRBJ1-4, with TRBD1 matching 8 bases. Losses at the gene ends were 3 bases for V and 8 bases for J; bases not matched to a gene: 2. The V gene's germline CDR1 is SEHNR and CDR2 FQNEAQ (reference sequence). The CDR3 extends over 13 amino acids. CDR3: CASSFTGGEKLFF. DNA of the CDR3: TGTGCCAGCAGCTTCACAGGGGGGGAAAAACTGTTTTTT.

The chain has TRBV9 and TRBJ1-5; weak D call: TRBD1 (6 bases). V lost 4 bases, J lost 6 bases, and 20 bases lay in between. This CDR3 spans 16 amino acids. Germline loops: CDR1 SGDLS, CDR2 YYNGEE. CDR3 amino acids: CASSPGEGGWGQPQHF. The DNA of the CDR3 is TGTGCCAGCAGCCCCGGGGAGGGGGGATGGGGTCAGCCCCAGCATTTT.

This clone was recorded only once. This chain uses TRBV27 with TRBJ1-1; TRBD1 matches at 10 bases. Unmatched junction bases numbered 15, after V lost 7 bases and J lost 4 bases. The germline CDR1 and CDR2 sequences are MNHEY and SMNVEV (reference sequence). There are 17 residues in the CDR3. The CDR3 bases are TGTGCCAGCATGGTAGGGGACAGGGGCGGAGGGGGCACTGAAGCTTTCTTT. Protein product: CASMVGDRGGGGTEAFF.